Listed below are T cell receptor beta chains from one sample, sequenced in a study of cytomegalovirus exposure and HLA in healthy donors. Using immunoSEQ multiplex PCR, the repertoire was profiled, and TCRdb retains in-frame clones only, with some absent. The sample has about 77,000 clones, around three quarters seen once. The sequencing sample was made of PBMCs. These receptor sequences come from a man in his forties in good health and CMV-seronegative. The CDR3 runs from the conserved cysteine through the conserved F or W. D genes are given only for firm matches. Clone size is stated in some rows and not others, as once, few, many or a class when expanded.

J: TRBJ2-7; size: NA; V: TRBV7-9; D: NA; DNA: TGTGCCAGCAGCTTAGGACAAGGTGCCTGGTACGAGCAGTACTTC; CDR3: CASSLGQGAWYEQYF
J: TRBJ2-3; size: NA; V: TRBV11-3; D: NA; DNA: TGTGCCAGCAGCTTAGAGACACTAGATACGCAGTATTTT; CDR3: CASSLETLDTQYF
J: TRBJ1-1; size: few; V: TRBV12-5; D: NA; DNA: TGTGCTAGTGGAGCGGACGGGGACACTGAAGCTTTCTTT; CDR3: CASGADGDTEAFF
J: TRBJ1-2; size: NA; V: TRBV30; D: TRBD1; DNA: TGTGCCTGGAGGGAACAGGGGATTCGGCACTATGGCTACACCTTC; CDR3: CAWREQGIRHYGYTF
J: TRBJ2-7; size: NA; V: TRBV5-6; D: TRBD1; DNA: TGTGCCAGCAGCGTGGGACAGGTCCACTCCTACGAGCAGTACTTC; CDR3: CASSVGQVHSYEQYF
J: TRBJ2-2; size: NA; V: TRBV7-9; D: TRBD2; DNA: TGTGCCAGCAGCTTAACGGCTAGCGGCCCCGGGGAGCTGTTTTTT; CDR3: CASSLTASGPGELFF
J: TRBJ1-1; size: NA; V: TRBV11-2; D: NA; DNA: TGTGCCAGCAGCTTAGGGGGAGAGGACACTGAAGCTTTCTTT; CDR3: CASSLGGEDTEAFF
J: TRBJ1-4; size: NA; V: TRBV6-5; D: TRBD1; DNA: TGTGCCAGCAGTTCAACTTCCGGGACAGGAAGCGAAAAACTGTTTTTT; CDR3: CASSSTSGTGSEKLFF
J: TRBJ1-3; size: NA; V: TRBV28; D: NA; DNA: TGTGCCACTCGACAGGTCTCTGGAAACACCATATATTTT; CDR3: CATRQVSGNTIYF
J: TRBJ2-1; size: NA; V: TRBV4-3; D: TRBD1; DNA: TGCGCCAGCAGCCAAGAAAGTAGTGGGACAGGGGGCTACAATGAGCAGTTCTTC; CDR3: CASSQESSGTGGYNEQFF
J: TRBJ2-5; size: NA; V: TRBV7-7; D: NA; DNA: TGTGCTAGCAGTAGCCTAAGAGGGGGACAAGAGACCCAGTACTTC; CDR3: CASSSLRGGQETQYF
J: TRBJ1-5; size: NA; V: TRBV15; D: NA; DNA: TGTGCCACCAGCGTTGGGGGGACCAGCAATCAGCCCCAGCATTTT; CDR3: CATSVGGTSNQPQHF
J: TRBJ1-5; size: NA; V: TRBV21-1; D: NA; DNA: TGTGCCAGCACCTGGACTGCAAGTAATCAGCCCCAGCATTTT; CDR3: CASTWTASNQPQHF
J: TRBJ2-1; size: NA; V: TRBV27; D: TRBD2; DNA: TGTGCCAGCAGCCTAATGGGACTAGCGGGATACAATGAGCAGTTCTTC; CDR3: CASSLMGLAGYNEQFF
J: TRBJ1-5; size: NA; V: TRBV27; D: NA; DNA: TGTGCCAGCAGCGCTCTGGGGGGTCGAGGCAATCAGCCCCAGCATTTT; CDR3: CASSALGGRGNQPQHF
J: TRBJ2-7; size: NA; V: TRBV7-9; D: TRBD2; DNA: TGTGCCAGCAGCTTCCTAGCGGGAGGGGGCGACGAGCAGTACTTC; CDR3: CASSFLAGGGDEQYF
J: TRBJ1-2; size: NA; V: TRBV7-2; D: TRBD1; DNA: TGTGCCAGCAGCGTATACTCCGGGACAGGGATTACTGGCTACACCTTC; CDR3: CASSVYSGTGITGYTF
J: TRBJ2-7; size: NA; V: TRBV6-6; D: TRBD2; DNA: TGTGCCAGCAGGACCGGGACTAGCGGCTACGAGCAGTACTTC; CDR3: CASRTGTSGYEQYF
J: TRBJ2-1; size: NA; V: TRBV27; D: NA; DNA: TGTGCCAGCAGTTGGGCGAAGGGGTCGTCCTTTTACAATGAGCAGTTCTTC; CDR3: CASSWAKGSSFYNEQFF
J: TRBJ2-7; size: NA; V: TRBV5-4; D: TRBD2; DNA: TGTGCCAGCAGGACTAGCGGGAGCAGGGGCTCCTACGAGCAGTACTTC; CDR3: CASRTSGSRGSYEQYF
J: TRBJ2-7; size: NA; V: TRBV7-3; D: TRBD2; DNA: TGTGCCAGCAGCCCTAGCGGGAGCCGGGGCGAGCAGTACTTC; CDR3: CASSPSGSRGEQYF
J: TRBJ2-1; size: NA; V: TRBV2; D: NA; DNA: TGTGCCAGCAGTGAAAGTAGCGGAAGATACAATGAGCAGTTCTTC; CDR3: CASSESSGRYNEQFF
J: TRBJ2-1; size: NA; V: TRBV19; D: NA; DNA: TGTGCCAGTAGTATTAAGCATGAGCAGTTCTTC; CDR3: CASSIKHEQFF
J: TRBJ1-1; size: NA; V: TRBV7-9; D: NA; DNA: TGTGCCAGCAGCTTTAAGGGGAGGGTGGACACTGAAGCTTTCTTT; CDR3: CASSFKGRVDTEAFF
J: TRBJ1-1; size: few; V: TRBV25-1; D: NA; DNA: TGTGCCAGCAGTATGGGGGGACGCGGCACTGAAGCTTTCTTT; CDR3: CASSMGGRGTEAFF
J: TRBJ2-5; size: NA; V: TRBV5-4; D: TRBD2; DNA: TGTGCCAGCAGTTCTACGCGGGGGATCCAAGAGACCCAGTACTTC; CDR3: CASSSTRGIQETQYF
J: TRBJ1-1; size: NA; V: TRBV4-1; D: TRBD1; DNA: TGCGCCAGCCGAGGACAGGGGGAACCTTTTGAAGCTTTCTTT; CDR3: CASRGQGEPFEAFF
J: TRBJ2-5; size: NA; V: TRBV28; D: TRBD2; DNA: TGTGCCAGCAGTCTCAGGGGGACTAGCGGGATTCAGAGGGCCCAGTACTTC; CDR3: CASSLRGTSGIQRAQYF
J: TRBJ1-5; size: NA; V: TRBV5-1; D: NA; DNA: TGCGCCAGCAGCTACGGGGGGAATATCAATCAGCCCCAGCATTTT; CDR3: CASSYGGNINQPQHF
J: TRBJ2-5; size: once; V: TRBV7-2; D: NA; DNA: TGTGCCAGCAGCTGGGGGACACCCAAAGAGACCCAGTACTTC; CDR3: CASSWGTPKETQYF
J: TRBJ2-7; size: NA; V: TRBV7-2; D: NA; DNA: TGTGCCAGCAGCCAGAACCGGGACTCCAACTCCTACGAGCAGTACTTC; CDR3: CASSQNRDSNSYEQYF
J: TRBJ2-7; size: NA; V: TRBV7-2; D: TRBD1; DNA: TGTGCCAGCAGCGCGGACAGGGGGCAGTACGAGCAGTACTTC; CDR3: CASSADRGQYEQYF
J: TRBJ1-6; size: few; V: TRBV6-5; D: NA; DNA: TGTGCCAGCAGTTACTCTCCGAGATCCTATAATTCACCCCTCCACTTT; CDR3: CASSYSPRSYNSPLHF
J: TRBJ2-7; size: NA; V: TRBV2; D: TRBD1; DNA: TGTGCCAGCAGTTTCGGGACAGGGTGGGACCCCTACGAGCAGTACTTC; CDR3: CASSFGTGWDPYEQYF
J: TRBJ2-7; size: NA; V: TRBV11-2; D: TRBD1; DNA: TGTGCCAGCAGCTCCCCGGGACAGGGTACTCTCTACGAGCAGTACTTC; CDR3: CASSSPGQGTLYEQYF
J: TRBJ2-1; size: NA; V: TRBV6-4; D: NA; DNA: TGTGCCAGCAGTGACTCGCCAGCGTCCTACAATGAGCAGTTCTTC; CDR3: CASSDSPASYNEQFF
J: TRBJ2-3; size: NA; V: TRBV18; D: TRBD1; DNA: TGTGCCAGCCAGGGGGCGGATACGCAGTATTTT; CDR3: CASQGADTQYF
J: TRBJ2-2; size: NA; V: TRBV27; D: NA; DNA: TGTGCCAGCAGTTTTGGGGCAAGGGGGCTGTTTTTT; CDR3: CASSFGARGLFF
J: TRBJ1-2; size: NA; V: TRBV9; D: NA; DNA: TGTGCCAGCAGCGCCGGCCGTACAGGGTTTTCCACCTTC; CDR3: CASSAGRTGFSTF
J: TRBJ2-2; size: NA; V: TRBV9; D: TRBD2; DNA: TGTGCCAGCAGCGTAGAGGGACTAGCGCTCACCGGGGAGCTGTTTTTT; CDR3: CASSVEGLALTGELFF
J: TRBJ2-7; size: NA; V: TRBV6-5; D: TRBD1; DNA: TGTGCCAGCAGTTACGGTACAGGGGCGGTCTCCTACGAGCAGTACTTC; CDR3: CASSYGTGAVSYEQYF
J: TRBJ2-1; size: NA; V: TRBV4-3; D: TRBD2; DNA: TGCGCCAGCAGCCAAGAGAGCGGGGGGGCCTACAATGAGCAGTTCTTC; CDR3: CASSQESGGAYNEQFF
J: TRBJ2-7; size: NA; V: TRBV18; D: TRBD2; DNA: TGTGCCAGCTCAACTAGCGGGTCATACGAGCAGTACTTC; CDR3: CASSTSGSYEQYF
J: TRBJ2-3; size: NA; V: TRBV7-9; D: TRBD2; DNA: TGTGCCAGCAGTGACGGGGGGACTAGCACAGATACGCAGTATTTT; CDR3: CASSDGGTSTDTQYF
J: TRBJ1-1; size: few; V: TRBV2; D: NA; DNA: TGTGCCAGCAGGCGGACAGAGAACACTGAAGCTTTCTTT; CDR3: CASRRTENTEAFF
J: TRBJ2-2; size: NA; V: TRBV5-1; D: TRBD2; DNA: TGCGCCAGCAGCTCTAGCGGGAGGGCCGACACCGGGGAGCTGTTTTTT; CDR3: CASSSSGRADTGELFF
J: TRBJ2-5; size: NA; V: TRBV28; D: NA; DNA: TGTGCCAGCAGCCCCGCGGCAGGGCGACAGACCCAGTACTTC; CDR3: CASSPAAGRQTQYF
J: TRBJ1-5; size: NA; V: TRBV7-8; D: TRBD1; DNA: TGTGCCAGCAGCTTACAGGGGGCCGGCAATCAGCCCCAGCATTTT; CDR3: CASSLQGAGNQPQHF
J: TRBJ2-1; size: few; V: TRBV7-9; D: NA; DNA: TGTGCCAGCAGCTTAGCCAGGGGCAATGAGCAGTTCTTC; CDR3: CASSLARGNEQFF
J: TRBJ2-3; size: NA; V: TRBV7-3; D: NA; DNA: TGTGCCAGCAGCTTGAACGAGGGAGATACGCAGTATTTT; CDR3: CASSLNEGDTQYF
J: TRBJ2-7; size: NA; V: TRBV7-8; D: TRBD1; DNA: TGTGCCAGCAGCTTTAGACAGGGACCATTCTACGAGCAGTACTTC; CDR3: CASSFRQGPFYEQYF
J: TRBJ2-7; size: NA; V: TRBV27; D: NA; DNA: TGTGCCAGCAGTTTACTCTACGAGCAGTACTTC; CDR3: CASSLLYEQYF
J: TRBJ2-7; size: NA; V: TRBV25-1; D: TRBD2; DNA: TGTGCCAGCAAGGAGAGCGGGAGCAGGTCCTACGAGCAGTACTTC; CDR3: CASKESGSRSYEQYF
J: TRBJ1-3; size: NA; V: TRBV7-9; D: NA; DNA: TGTGCCAGCAGCTTTGCACAGATCTCTGGAAACACCATATATTTT; CDR3: CASSFAQISGNTIYF